This T cell receptor beta chain was sequenced in a study of T-cell memory formation after mild COVID-19. Libraries for TCRalpha and TCRbeta carried sample barcodes and unique molecular identifiers via 5'RACE. TCRdb called the 5' RACE reads again in MiXCR, with one record for every CDR3 protein. The sample has over 40,000 distinct CDR3 sequences; 9% to 15% are singletons. This clonotype was picked up many times. As yet, its antigen is unknown. Study-wide points: Researchers report contracting CD4+ clones mostly in CM and EM, with CD8+ clones in EMRA. While clones contracting from day 15 to 85 were balanced between CD4 and CD8, later expanders leaned CD4+. Pre-infection memory contained some responding clones, which suggested that cross-reactive memory had joined.

This CDR3 is built from 15 residues. Germline V lookup: CDR1 DFQATT, CDR2 SNEGSKA (reference sequence). V was pared by 4 bases and J by 8 bases, with 10 bases of the junction left unmatched. The material sequenced was PBMCs or a T cell subset sorted from them (not recorded which). The chain links TRBV20-1 to TRBJ2-1, with TRBD1 identical over 11 bases. This sequence originates from a man younger than 35 who had mild COVID-19 (a few samples of this study predate the infection). Cell type and time point are not known. This chain's CDR3 is CSATQDRGLVDEQFF. The CDR3 DNA reads as TGCAGTGCTACCCAGGACAGGGGGCTTGTCGATGAGCAGTTCTTC.